The next 22 T cell receptor beta chains were all read from a single sample in a study of brain T cells in children with intractable seizures. The method was immunoSEQ multiplex PCR; TCRdb's version includes in-frame clones alone and lacks a portion of them. This sample carries around 340,000 clones, 93% of them seen once, and the ten largest clones take 4.5% to 7%. As to time point: blood from clinic visit 5 months post-surgery; TSC patient then seizure free. The sample here was peripheral blood, taken more than 4 months after surgery. The source of these receptors is a boy younger than two with tuberous sclerosis and intractable seizures.

The chain recombines TRBV7-9 with TRBJ2-4; D remains ambiguous. The CDR3 covers 16 residues. Germline-derived CDR1 and CDR2 are SEHNR and FQNEAQ (reference sequence). Trimming took 7 bases from V and 3 from J, leaving 19 bases between them. This CDR3 is CASTASGRNNKNIQYF. In DNA, the CDR3 is TGTGCCAGCACCGCCTCCGGTCGGAACAACAAAAACATTCAGTACTTC.

The rearrangement joins TRBV30 to TRBJ2-1, with 7 bases fitting TRBD2. Germline assignment: CDR1 GTSNPN and CDR2 SVGIG (reference sequence). Unmatched junction bases numbered 12, after V lost 5 bases and J lost 2 bases. This CDR3 is built from 16 residues. In DNA, the CDR3 is TGTGCCTGGGATCCCCATGGGGGGGGTCCCTACAATGAGCAGTTCTTC. Its translation is CAWDPHGGGPYNEQFF.

The V call is TRBV2, the J call TRBJ1-6; D uncertain. Per germline, CDR1 SNHLY and CDR2 FYNNEI. The CDR3 consists of 15 residues. V lost 4 bases and J lost 2, with 9 bases in between. Here the CDR3 reads CASSVENTYNSPLHF. CDR3 nucleotides: TGTGCCAGCAGTGTCGAGAACACCTATAATTCACCCCTCCACTTT.

As to this clone: The junction and the germline gene differ at one end; a read error may be behind it. This rearrangement joins TRBV7-9 to TRBJ2-7; no clear D gene. From germline, CDR1 is SEHNR and CDR2 FQNEAQ (reference sequence). The length of the CDR3 is 13 residues. CDR3 nucleotide sequence: TGTGCCAGCAGCTTAGCGGGAAGGATCTTCTTATCCTTC. As protein: CASSLAGRIFLSF.

The chain combines TRBV9 with TRBJ1-4; D possibly corresponds to TRBD1 (6 bases). Germline V gene data show CDR1 as SGDLS and CDR2 as YYNGEE. Trimming removed 5 bases at V and 0 bases at J, with 8 bases between. This CDR3 has 14 amino acids. The CDR3 DNA reads as TGTGCCAGCAGTCGGACAGCAACTAATGAAAAACTGTTTTTT. Its protein is CASSRTATNEKLFF.

Points on this clone: Other DNA variants within this sample encode the same CDR3. CDR3 region: CASSLNSGNTIYF. Written as DNA, the CDR3 is TGTGCCAGCAGTTTAAACTCTGGAAACACCATATATTTT. V is TRBV12-3 or TRBV12-4 and J is TRBJ1-3; D call uncertain. V lost 2 bases and J lost 0, with 2 bases in between. The CDR3 has 13 amino acids.

The genes are TRBV5-4 and TRBJ1-2; D is unclear. Per the germline V gene, CDR1 is SGHNT and CDR2 is YYREEE (reference sequence). Trimming left V 3 bases short and J 4 bases short, with 10 bases between. The CDR3 extends over 13 amino acids. The CDR3 sequence is CASSSDGLYGYTF. The CDR3 DNA sequence: TGTGCCAGCAGCTCCGACGGACTCTATGGCTACACCTTC. Combining the CDR3 with reference TRBV5-4 and TRBJ1-2 gives the whole variable domain ETGVTQSPTHLIKTRGQQVTLRCSSQSGHNTVSWYQQALGQGPQFIFQYYREEENGRGNFPPRFSGLQFPNYSSELNVNALELDDSALYLCASSSDGLYGYTFGSGTRLTVV.

This clone was found once. The V and J genes are TRBV28 and TRBJ2-6; a possible D gene is TRBD1 (6 bases). The CDR3 is 18 residues long. Trimming shortened V by 7 bases and J by 1 base, and 20 bases separated the two germline ends. The germline V gene encodes CDR1 MDHEN and CDR2 SYDVKM. CDR3 coding DNA: TGTGCCAGCATACCACAGGGTACTGCTATGTCTGGGGCCAACGTCCTGACTTTC. As protein: CASIPQGTAMSGANVLTF.

V usage is TRBV5-1 and J usage is TRBJ1-4, with unresolved D. Deletions cut 1 base from V and 0 bases from J, with 7 bases between. Germline V gene sequence: CDR1 SGHRS, CDR2 YFSETQ. The CDR3 has 15 amino acids. The CDR3 sequence: CASSLTTTTNEKLFF. CDR3 sequence (DNA): TGCGCCAGCAGCTTGACGACAACAACTAATGAAAAACTGTTTTTT.

The chain joins TRBV2 to TRBJ2-7; 10 bases align to TRBD2. Germline V gene lookup returns CDR1 SNHLY and CDR2 FYNNEI. V dropped 8 bases and J dropped 3; count of bases not matched to a gene: 4. The CDR3 runs to 13 residues. CDR3 coding DNA: TGTGCCAGCCTACGGACTAGCGGCTACGAGCAGTACTTC. This codes for CASLRTSGYEQYF.

The gene calls are TRBV30 and TRBJ2-7; TRBD2 aligns across 8 bases. Germline loops: CDR1 GTSNPN, CDR2 SVGIG (reference sequence). J was trimmed by 7 bases and V by 5 bases; bases with no gene match: 13. The CDR3 contains 14 residues. The CDR3 DNA is TGTGCCTGGGGCCGGGGAGCGGGAGTGGGGGAGCAGTACTTC. Translated, it gives CAWGRGAGVGEQYF. Variable domain in full (rest from reference TRBV30 and TRBJ2-7): SQTIHQWPATLVQPVGSPLSLECTVEGTSNPNLYWYRQAAGRGLQLLFYSVGIGQISSEVPQNLSASRPQDRQFILSSKKLLLSDSGFYLCAWGRGAGVGEQYFGPGTRLTVT.

This clone is a singleton in its sample. V gene TRBV29-1 combines with J gene TRBJ1-2; D gene unclear. Germline V gives CDR1 SQVTM, CDR2 ANQGSEA. V lost 1 base to trimming and J lost 7 bases, with 7 bases between them. The CDR3 has 11 amino acids. This CDR3 reads CSVEGEAGYTF. In nucleotides, the CDR3 is TGCAGCGTTGAAGGAGAGGCTGGCTACACCTTC.

The J gene is TRBJ1-1, the V gene TRBV29-1; D unresolved. CDR1 is SQVTM and CDR2 is ANQGSEA in the germline V gene. The CDR3 spans 12 residues. The V gene lost 6 bases and the J gene lost 2 bases, with 10 bases spanning the gap. The CDR3 is CSVDDTNTEAFF. The CDR3 DNA reads as TGCAGCGTCGACGACACTAACACTGAAGCTTTCTTT.

The chain links TRBV5-6 to TRBJ1-5, with D possibly being TRBD1 (5 bases). The CDR3 is 13 amino acids. With 8 bases removed from V and 2 bases from J, the gap between germline ends came to 11 bases. The germline gives CDR1 SGHDT, CDR2 YYEEEE. The CDR3 DNA follows: TGTGCCAGTAACCGGGGGGGCAATCAGCCCCAGCATTTT. Amino acid sequence: CASNRGGNQPQHF.

V gene TRBV4-1 combines with J gene TRBJ2-3; the match to TRBD2 covers 8 bases. The junction had 17 bases not matched to a gene; V was cut back by 0 bases and J by 6 bases. Germline assignment: CDR1 MGHRA and CDR2 YSYEKL. The CDR3 loop spans 19 amino acids. The CDR3 DNA reads TGCGCCAGCAGCCAAGATTCAAGGTCCCCCGCAGCGGGGGTGGATACGCAGTATTTT. It specifies CASSQDSRSPAAGVDTQYF.

V gene TRBV6-5 combines with J gene TRBJ2-1; D remains ambiguous. Per germline, CDR1 MNHEY and CDR2 SVGAGI. V lost 0 bases to trimming and J lost 8 bases, with 17 bases between them. CDR3 length: 16 residues. This CDR3 is CASSYSPAIAVHEQFF. CDR3 in DNA: TGTGCCAGCAGTTACTCTCCAGCCATCGCGGTGCATGAGCAGTTCTTC.

V gene TRBV19 combines with J gene TRBJ2-1; TRBD1 agrees at 7 bases. Germline assignment: CDR1 LNHDA and CDR2 SQIVND (reference sequence). The CDR3 spans 14 residues. Trimming cost V 10 bases and J 3 bases; bases outside gene matches: 9. In nucleotides, the CDR3 is TGTGCCACCACGTCGGGACAGAGCTACAATGAGCAGTTCTTC. Its translation is CATTSGQSYNEQFF.

The rearrangement joins TRBV4-1 to TRBJ2-7; no firm D call. The CDR3 runs to 13 residues. V was pared by 4 bases and J by 3 bases, with 10 bases between. Germline CDR1 is MGHRA and CDR2 is YSYEKL. This CDR3 is CASSPEADYEQYF. The CDR3, as DNA: TGCGCCAGCAGCCCCGAAGCCGACTACGAGCAGTACTTC.

Remarks on this clone: Relative to the germline gene, one junction end is altered; a read error may explain this. V is TRBV12-3 or TRBV12-4 and J is TRBJ2-3, with D uncertain. The CDR3 runs 11 residues. In DNA form, the CDR3 reads TGTGCCACCAGTCGGTTTATTACGCAGTATTTT. Amino acids: CATSRFITQYF.

The chain has TRBV5-1 and TRBJ2-1; D call uncertain. The CDR3 has 16 amino acids. Deletions cut 2 bases from V and 0 bases from J, with 12 bases between. Per the germline V gene, CDR1 is SGHRS and CDR2 is YFSETQ. The CDR3 DNA is TGCGCCAGCAGCTTTATAAACCGGAGCTCCTACAATGAGCAGTTCTTC. Protein: CASSFINRSSYNEQFF.

This clone was seen a single time. CDR3 amino acids: CASSPSSPEAFF. CDR3 DNA sequence: TGTGCCAGCAGCCCATCGTCACCTGAAGCTTTCTTT. The chain uses TRBV5-5 and TRBJ1-1; D call uncertain. The CDR3 totals 12 residues. Per germline, CDR1 SGHKS and CDR2 YYEKEE (reference sequence). V dropped 4 bases and J dropped 6 bases, with 10 bases sitting between them.

This clone was detected once. The chain is built from TRBV29-1 and TRBJ1-1; 7 positions match TRBD1. CDR1 is SQVTM and CDR2 is ANQGSEA in the germline V gene. J lost 8 bases, V lost 5 bases, and 11 bases had no gene match. This CDR3 has 13 amino acids. CDR3 DNA sequence: TGCAGCGTTCTCACAGTACGAGGGGGCGAAGCTTTCTTT. It codes for CSVLTVRGGEAFF.